The 27 T cell receptor beta chains below all came from one sample that was sequenced in a study of T cell responses to AZD1222 COVID-19 vaccine. The repertoire was sequenced with immunoSEQ multiplex PCR; TCRdb's copy has only in-frame clones and lacks some. The sample consists of some 110,000 clones, about 88% of them appearing once. The specimen comprised peripheral blood, sampled on day 0 of AZD1222 vaccination. Every receptor here comes from an adult in good health.

The chain uses TRBV28 and TRBJ1-5; tentatively, D is TRBD1 (5 bases). CDR1 and CDR2 (germline): MDHEN, SYDVKM. This CDR3 has 14 residues. V dropped 7 bases and J dropped 0 bases, with 10 bases sitting between them. The CDR3 DNA follows: TGTGCCAGCAAACTGACAGTTAGCAATCAGCCCCAGCATTTT. This encodes CASKLTVSNQPQHF.

This clone was seen just once. The chain joins TRBV19 to TRBJ2-3; 9 nucleotides agree with TRBD1. V gave up 7 bases and J gave up 1 base; unmatched junction bases: 3. Germline V gene lookup returns CDR1 LNHDA and CDR2 SQIVND (reference sequence). The CDR3 extends over 14 amino acids. CDR3 in DNA: TGTGCCAGTACCCGGGACAGGGGCACAGATACGCAGTATTTT. Amino acids: CASTRDRGTDTQYF.

This chain joins TRBV7-9 and TRBJ2-5; 10 positions agree with TRBD1. The CDR3 is made up of 15 amino acids. Per germline, CDR1 SEHNR and CDR2 FQNEAQ (reference sequence). After removal of 6 bases from V and 5 bases from J, the junction contained 9 bases not matched to a gene. The CDR3 spells CASSNRDRGRETQYF. The DNA for the CDR3 is TGTGCCAGCAGTAACCGGGACAGGGGTCGGGAGACCCAGTACTTC. Using reference TRBV7-9 and TRBJ2-5 for the parts outside the CDR3, the full variable domain is DTGVSQNPRHKITKRGQNVTFRCDPISEHNRLYWYRQTLGQGPEFLTYFQNEAQLEKSRLLSDRFSAERPKGSFSTLEIQRTEQGDSAMYLCASSNRDRGRETQYFGPGTRLLVL.

This chain connects TRBV5-1 to TRBJ2-1; 14 nucleotides align to TRBD2. The germline gives CDR1 SGHRS, CDR2 YFSETQ. The CDR3 runs to 15 residues. With V trimmed by 4 bases and J by 8 bases, 5 bases remained unmatched. Written as DNA, the CDR3 is TGCGCCAGCAGCCCCGGGACTAGCGGGGGTCATGAGCAGTTCTTC. Translating gives CASSPGTSGGHEQFF.

The rearrangement joins TRBV20-1 to TRBJ1-5; D uncertain. CDR1 DFQATT and CDR2 SNEGSKA come from the germline V gene (reference sequence). This CDR3 has 11 residues. With 5 bases removed from V and 11 bases from J, the gap between germline ends came to 13 bases. The CDR3 DNA follows: TGCAGTGCTCTAAAACTCCGAGCCCAGCATTTT. Its translation: CSALKLRAQHF.

The chain employs TRBV4-2 and TRBJ2-5; 14 bases map to TRBD2. Germline-derived CDR1 and CDR2 are LGHNA and YNFKEQ. The CDR3 is made up of 16 amino acids. V lost 4 bases, J lost 2 bases, and 3 bases stayed unmatched. The CDR3 DNA reads as TGTGCCAGCAGCCCCGGGACTAGCGGGGGACAAGAGACCCAGTACTTC. Its protein product is CASSPGTSGGQETQYF.

CDR3 residues: CASSFGLAGPPSSYNEQFF. The CDR3 region has the DNA TGTGCCAGCAGTTTTGGCCTAGCGGGCCCGCCCTCCTCCTACAATGAGCAGTTCTTC. This chain uses TRBV27 with TRBJ2-1; 8 bases fit TRBD2. Germline assignment: CDR1 MNHEY and CDR2 SMNVEV (reference sequence). The CDR3 has 19 amino acids. The V and J ends lost 3 bases and 0 bases, in that order; junction bases with no gene match: 13.

The rearrangement uses TRBV7-9 and TRBJ2-5; no clear D. This CDR3 contains 15 residues. The germline gives CDR1 SEHNR, CDR2 FQNEAQ (reference sequence). Trimming took off 1 base at V and 1 base at J, with 10 bases between the two ends. CDR3: CASSLVSPFQETQYF. The CDR3 DNA reads TGTGCCAGCAGCTTAGTCAGTCCGTTCCAAGAGACCCAGTACTTC.

The chain uses TRBV20-1 and TRBJ1-2; D may be TRBD1 (6 bases). The V end lost 2 bases, the J end lost 8 bases, and 9 bases lay between the germline ends. The CDR3 is made up of 11 amino acids. Germline V gene lookup returns CDR1 DFQATT and CDR2 SNEGSKA (reference sequence). The CDR3 nucleotides read TGCAGTGCTAGACCAGGGGAAGGCTACACCTTC. The encoded protein is CSARPGEGYTF.

The chain combines TRBV20-1 with TRBJ2-7; TRBD1 agrees at 7 bases. The CDR3 is 13 amino acids. V gave up 3 bases and J gave up 5 bases; unmatched junction bases: 7. CDR1 and CDR2 (germline): DFQATT, SNEGSKA (reference sequence). The chain's CDR3 is CSASTGARNEQYF. CDR3 in DNA: TGCAGTGCTAGTACAGGGGCTCGGAACGAGCAGTACTTC.

The rearrangement joins TRBV24-1 to TRBJ2-1; a weak D match, TRBD2 (5 bases). This CDR3 spans 16 amino acids. CDR1 KGHDR and CDR2 SFDVKD come from the germline V gene. With 1 base removed from V and 7 bases from J, the gap between germline ends came to 16 bases. The CDR3 DNA reads as TGTGCCACCAGTGATTTCGGGATCGGGGTGGCGAATGAGCAGTTCTTC. It is translated as CATSDFGIGVANEQFF.

The gene calls are TRBV7-6 and TRBJ2-6; D is ambiguous. This CDR3 comprises 16 residues. The germline V gene encodes CDR1 SGHVS and CDR2 FNYEAQ. V was cut by 6 bases and J by 1 base, with 13 bases left in between. In DNA form, the CDR3 reads TGTGCCAGCAGTGTAGAAGTGGGTTCTGGGGCCAACGTCCTGACTTTC. Protein product: CASSVEVGSGANVLTF.

The J gene is TRBJ2-7, the V gene TRBV6-5; a possible D gene is TRBD1 (6 bases). The CDR3 consists of 16 residues. The V end lost 0 bases, the J end lost 0 bases, and 12 bases lay between the germline ends. Germline values: CDR1 MNHEY, CDR2 SVGAGI. CDR3 sequence reads: CASSYSQGLSSYEQYF. DNA for the CDR3: TGTGCCAGCAGTTACTCACAGGGATTGAGCTCCTACGAGCAGTACTTC.

The chain couples TRBV18 to TRBJ2-1; D gene ambiguous. Germline loops: CDR1 KGHSH, CDR2 LQKENI. This CDR3 has 14 amino acids. V was clipped by 1 base and J by 9 bases, with 13 bases between them. In nucleotides, the CDR3 is TGTGCCAGCTCACCACTCGAACTACCGGGTGAGCAGTTCTTC. This translates into CASSPLELPGEQFF.

J is TRBJ2-1 and V is TRBV20-1; no definite D call. CDR1 is DFQATT, CDR2 SNEGSKA, per germline (reference sequence). V gave up 5 bases and J gave up 7 bases, with 6 bases separating them. The CDR3 sequence is 10 residues long. Here the CDR3 DNA reads TGCAGTGCTGCGAAGAATGAGCAGTTCTTC. Translation: CSAAKNEQFF.

This clone has only a few counts. V and J are TRBV10-3 and TRBJ1-6; 9 positions match TRBD1. The CDR3 length is 16 residues. Per germline, CDR1 ENHRY and CDR2 SYGVKD. V was pared by 0 bases and J by 10 bases, with 7 bases of the junction left unmatched. The chain's CDR3 is CAISESTGQGRSPLHF. DNA for the CDR3: TGTGCCATCAGTGAGTCGACCGGACAGGGGCGGTCACCCCTCCACTTT.

The chain uses TRBV6-5 and TRBJ1-2, with TRBD1 matching 10 bases. Germline values: CDR1 MNHEY, CDR2 SVGAGI. Trimming cost V 6 bases and J 3 bases; bases outside gene matches: 4. The CDR3 runs 14 residues. CDR3 region: CASRTGGADYGYTF. CDR3 sequence (DNA): TGTGCCAGCAGGACAGGGGGCGCGGACTATGGCTACACCTTC.

The chain carries TRBV28 and TRBJ1-6, with TRBD1 as a possible D gene (5 bases). CDR1 and CDR2 (germline): MDHEN, SYDVKM. The CDR3 spans 17 residues. Trimming removed 3 bases at V and 4 bases at J, with 16 bases between. In DNA, the CDR3 is TGTGCCAGCAGTTTCCTAAGGACCGGGGGTTATAATTCACCCCTCCACTTT. It translates to CASSFLRTGGYNSPLHF.

This clone appeared once. The gene calls are TRBV7-2 and TRBJ2-5; D not resolved. Germline V CDR1 and CDR2: SGHTA, FQGNSA. This CDR3 has 12 amino acids. Trimming shortened V by 8 bases and J by 2 bases, and 9 bases separated the two germline ends. DNA of the CDR3: TGTGCCAGCGGGGTTGGACAAGAGACCCAGTACTTC. This encodes CASGVGQETQYF.

This chain joins TRBV24-1 and TRBJ2-1; 11 bases are a match to TRBD2. From germline, CDR1 is KGHDR and CDR2 SFDVKD. This CDR3 spans 18 amino acids. After removal of 3 bases from V and 1 base from J, the junction contained 7 bases not matched to a gene. CDR3 sequence: CATSDPRGLAASYNEQFF. CDR3 nucleotides: TGTGCCACCAGTGATCCGAGGGGACTAGCGGCTTCCTACAATGAGCAGTTCTTC.

This sequence joins TRBV5-1 and TRBJ2-2; TRBD1 matches at 8 bases. Losses at the gene ends were 3 bases for V and 6 bases for J; bases not matched to a gene: 4. Germline CDR1 SGHRS, CDR2 YFSETQ. CDR3 length: 14 residues. The CDR3 here is CASSWGQAAGELFF. The CDR3 DNA sequence: TGCGCCAGCAGCTGGGGACAGGCTGCCGGGGAGCTGTTTTTT.

The rearrangement joins TRBV13 to TRBJ2-7; D gene unclear. Deletions cut 3 bases from V and 0 bases from J, with 9 bases between. Germline CDR1 reads PRHDT; CDR2 reads FYEKMQ (reference sequence). There are 14 residues in the CDR3. The DNA for the CDR3 is TGTGCCAGCAGCTTCACAAGGAACTCCTACGAGCAGTACTTC. This gives the protein CASSFTRNSYEQYF.

V gene TRBV12-3 or TRBV12-4 combines with J gene TRBJ2-7; D not resolved. The ends were cut back, 5 bases at V and 7 bases at J, with 9 bases in the middle. The CDR3 extends over 11 amino acids. The CDR3 DNA is TGTGCCAGCAGTCCTCGACGAGAGCAGTACTTC. It is translated as CASSPRREQYF.

The chain couples TRBV5-1 to TRBJ1-2; D is uncertain. This CDR3 contains 15 residues. V shed 2 bases and J shed 3 bases, with 14 bases lying between them. Germline values: CDR1 SGHRS, CDR2 YFSETQ. The CDR3, as DNA: TGCGCCAGCAGCTTAGAAGTGGGAGTCGACTATGGCTACACCTTC. Residues: CASSLEVGVDYGYTF.

J is TRBJ1-6 and V is TRBV28; no clear D. This CDR3 is 12 amino acids long. Per the germline V gene, CDR1 is MDHEN and CDR2 is SYDVKM. With 1 base removed from V and 10 bases from J, the gap between germline ends came to 5 bases. The CDR3 nucleotides are TGTGCCAGCAGTTTATCACGATCACCCCTCCACTTT. Encoded protein: CASSLSRSPLHF.

The chain combines TRBV12-3 or TRBV12-4 with TRBJ2-3; D may correspond to TRBD1 or TRBD2 (5 bases each). Trimming removed 5 bases from V and 4 bases from J, with 10 bases in between. The CDR3 spans 13 residues. CDR3 protein: CASSVRDPDTQYF. The CDR3 DNA follows: TGTGCCAGCAGTGTTAGGGACCCAGATACGCAGTATTTT.

The chain links TRBV29-1 to TRBJ2-7; D is tentatively TRBD1 or TRBD2 (6 bases each). V lost 5 bases to trimming and J lost 7 bases, with 15 bases between them. This CDR3 comprises 12 residues. CDR1 is SQVTM, CDR2 ANQGSEA, per germline. The CDR3, as DNA: TGCAGCGTTCTAGGGGGGCTGAGGGAGCAGTACTTC. The encoded protein is CSVLGGLREQYF.